The 9 T cell receptor beta chains reported below all come from one sample, sequenced in a study of blood T cell repertoires in COVID-19. Libraries were prepared by immunoSEQ multiplex PCR; TCRdb keeps only in-frame clonotypes and omits some of them. Of about 200,000 clones listed, 70% to 90% are singletons. The sequenced sample consisted of peripheral blood. The source of these receptors is a man between 45 and 60 years old with COVID-19, enrolled during active disease.

The chain has TRBV28 and TRBJ1-2; TRBD1 might be the D (5 bases). Trimming removed 6 bases at V and 4 bases at J, with 12 bases between. The CDR3 is 13 residues long. Germline V gives CDR1 MDHEN, CDR2 SYDVKM. The DNA of the CDR3 is TGTGCCAGCAGCCTTGGGGGGACCTATGGCTACACCTTC. Its translation is CASSLGGTYGYTF.

This chain joins TRBV7-9 and TRBJ2-1; tentative D call: TRBD1 (6 bases). Germline V gene sequence: CDR1 SEHNR, CDR2 FQNEAQ (reference sequence). The length of the CDR3 is 15 residues. Trimming stripped 1 base from V and 5 bases from J, with 12 bases between. Here the CDR3 reads CASSLVGTTNNEQFF. The CDR3, as DNA: TGTGCCAGCAGCTTAGTGGGGACAACTAACAATGAGCAGTTCTTC.

V gene TRBV6-1 combines with J gene TRBJ1-5; no reliable D call. Germline V gene lookup returns CDR1 MNHNS and CDR2 SASEGT. The CDR3 length is 12 residues. The V end lost 2 bases, the J end lost 7 bases, and 6 bases lay between the germline ends. The CDR3 is CASSEPPQPQHF. The CDR3 DNA sequence: TGTGCCAGCAGTGAACCTCCGCAGCCCCAGCATTTT.

CDR3 sequence (DNA): TGTGCCAGCAGCGTTGACAGGGGGGCCCGGAATGAAAAACTGTTTTTT. Translating gives CASSVDRGARNEKLFF. The chain couples TRBV5-4 to TRBJ1-4; the match to TRBD1 covers 9 bases. Trimming removed 4 bases from V and 5 bases from J; junction bases left unmatched: 9. This CDR3 contains 16 residues. Germline V gene lookup returns CDR1 SGHNT and CDR2 YYREEE (reference sequence).

The chain carries TRBV11-2 and TRBJ1-2; 7 nucleotides match TRBD1. Looked up from germline, CDR1 is SGHAT and CDR2 is FQNNGV. With 2 bases clipped from V and 8 bases from J, the junction kept 8 bases outside the gene matches. The length of the CDR3 is 14 residues. The CDR3 DNA is TGTGCCAGCAGCTTACAACAGGGGAATGAGGGCTACACCTTC. Translating it yields CASSLQQGNEGYTF. Drawing the rest from reference TRBV11-2 and TRBJ1-2, the complete variable domain is EAGVAQSPRYKIIEKRQSVAFWCNPISGHATLYWYQQILGQGPKLLIQFQNNGVVDDSQLPKDRFSAERLKGVDSTLKIQPAKLEDSAVYLCASSLQQGNEGYTFGSGTRLTVV.

The rearrangement joins TRBV4-1 to TRBJ2-3; no clear D gene. The CDR3 extends over 15 amino acids. Per germline, CDR1 MGHRA and CDR2 YSYEKL. V dropped 0 bases and J dropped 4 bases, with 11 bases sitting between them. CDR3 sequence (DNA): TGCGCCAGCAGCCAAGATCTGGGCTCCCCAGATACGCAGTATTTT. It codes for CASSQDLGSPDTQYF.

This rearrangement joins TRBV4-3 to TRBJ1-2, with D unresolved. Trimming took 1 base from V and 6 from J, leaving 15 bases between them. Germline CDR1 is LGHNA and CDR2 is YSLEER. This CDR3 is 15 amino acids long. CDR3 in DNA: TGCGCCAGCAGCCAAGTCAACTGGTTGTCCAATGGCTACACCTTC. This codes for CASSQVNWLSNGYTF.

This clone was detected ten times or more. The chain links TRBV2 to TRBJ1-5; 8 bases are shared with TRBD1. From germline, CDR1 is SNHLY and CDR2 FYNNEI. CDR3 length: 14 amino acids. V gave up 4 bases and J gave up 6 bases; unmatched junction bases: 5. The CDR3 region has the DNA TGTGCCAGCAGTGTAGGACAGGGAGCTCAGCCCCAGCATTTT. Residues: CASSVGQGAQPQHF.

The gene calls are TRBV30 and TRBJ1-1; D unresolved. There are 11 residues in the CDR3. Trimming pared 2 bases from V and 6 bases from J, leaving 7 bases between. Germline CDR1 is GTSNPN and CDR2 is SVGIG (reference sequence). The chain's CDR3 is CAWSRRAEAFF. CDR3 nucleotide sequence: TGTGCCTGGAGTCGGCGGGCTGAAGCTTTCTTT.